The source of this T cell receptor (beta chain) is a study of T cells after yellow fever vaccination. In its sample, this clonotype was seen many times. Its antigen is not known. V lost 7 bases to trimming and J lost 0 bases, with 13 bases between them. The CDR3 is 15 residues long. Germline V gene lookup returns CDR1 MNHEY and CDR2 SVGAGI. TCRdb redid the calling of the 5' RACE reads with MiXCR, one entry per CDR3 protein. The table includes about 340,000 distinct CDR3 sequences, 9.5% to 15% detected once. Broader study findings: Abundant bulk-derived clonotypes could contaminate FACS-sorted repertoires.

The chain employs TRBV6-5 and TRBJ2-1; D not resolved. The sample was CD4+ T cells sorted from PBMCs, taken 15 days after the yellow fever booster vaccination. This receptor was obtained from a man between 18 and 29 years old who received the YFV17D yellow fever vaccine. The CDR3 nucleotides are TGTGCCAGCAACAAAGGAGAGAGCTCCTACAATGAGCAGTTCTTC. Residues: CASNKGESSYNEQFF.